This is a list of T cell receptor beta chains from one sample in a study of T cell changes during pregnancy in multiple sclerosis. Method: immunoSEQ multiplex PCR; TCRdb's copy keeps in-frame clones and lacks some. The data show about 84,000 clones, 94% seen once. The sample in question was peripheral blood, obtained in the second trimester of pregnancy. The receptors here all came from a female donor in good health, enrolled as a control in a pregnancy study. The CDR3 runs from the conserved cysteine through the conserved F or W. D genes are given only for firm matches. Where a row states a size, it is once, few, many or the class of an expanded clone; other rows omit it.

clone size	V gene	J gene	D gene	CDR3 length	CDR3 protein	CDR3 DNA
once	TRBV6-5	TRBJ1-4	TRBD1	16	CASSYSMTGTNEKLFF	TGTGCCAGCAGTTACTCGATGACAGGGACGAATGAAAAACTGTTTTTT
NA	TRBV7-9	TRBJ1-5	TRBD1	19	CASSPAGTGALYSNQPQHF	TGTGCCAGCAGTCCCGCCGGGACAGGGGCCCTCTATAGCAATCAGCCCCAGCATTTT
NA	TRBV15	TRBJ2-5	NA	15	CATSWGEKGQETQYF	TGTGCCACCAGTTGGGGGGAGAAGGGGCAAGAGACCCAGTACTTC
NA	TRBV4-2	TRBJ1-2	NA	13	CASSQDLEGGYTF	TGTGCCAGCAGCCAAGATTTGGAGGGGGGCTACACCTTC
NA	TRBV7-9	TRBJ2-2	TRBD2	17	CASSLRLAGPNTGELFF	TGTGCCAGCAGCTTAAGGCTAGCGGGCCCGAACACCGGGGAGCTGTTTTTT
NA	TRBV19	TRBJ1-2	NA	14	CASIKSGSNYGYTF	TGTGCCAGTATTAAAAGCGGTAGTAACTATGGCTACACCTTC
few	TRBV4-2	TRBJ2-2	NA	14	CASSQASPYGELFF	TGTGCCAGCAGCCAAGCCAGTCCGTACGGGGAGCTGTTTTTT
NA	TRBV14	TRBJ2-5	NA	15	CASSQQEVPAGTQYF	TGTGCCAGCAGCCAACAGGAGGTGCCGGCGGGGACCCAGTACTTC
NA	TRBV2	TRBJ2-7	NA	15	CASTPSTAPSYEQYF	TGTGCCAGCACCCCATCGACAGCACCTTCCTACGAGCAGTACTTC
few	TRBV5-1	TRBJ1-1	NA	13	CASSLQENTEAFF	TGCGCCAGCAGCCTACAGGAGAACACTGAAGCTTTCTTT
NA	TRBV7-9	TRBJ1-1	NA	13	CASSKEEVTEAFF	TGTGCCAGCAGCAAAGAAGAGGTCACTGAAGCTTTCTTT
NA	TRBV2	TRBJ2-7	NA	11	CASSLSGEQYF	TGTGCCAGCAGTCTTTCGGGAGAGCAGTACTTC
NA	TRBV28	TRBJ2-3	TRBD2	18	CASSLSLAGGSSTDTQYF	TGTGCCAGCAGTTTGTCCCTAGCGGGAGGTTCTAGCACAGATACGCAGTATTTT
NA	TRBV27	TRBJ2-1	TRBD2	16	CASSTGAGVPLNEQFF	TGTGCCAGCAGCACGGGCGCGGGAGTCCCACTAAATGAGCAGTTCTTC
NA	TRBV29-1	TRBJ1-1	NA	15	CSVGAGWGMNTEAFF	TGCAGCGTTGGTGCGGGGTGGGGGATGAACACTGAAGCTTTCTTT
NA	TRBV27	TRBJ2-5	NA	13	CASSLAPGGTQYF	TGTGCCAGCAGTTTAGCCCCGGGTGGGACCCAGTACTTC
NA	TRBV27	TRBJ2-1	NA	12	CASSRPGTPAFF	TGTGCCAGCAGCCGACCCGGGACACCCGCGTTCTTC
NA	TRBV15	TRBJ2-5	NA	12	CATSRDRETQYF	TGTGCCACCAGCAGAGATCGAGAGACCCAGTACTTC
NA	TRBV2	TRBJ1-1	TRBD1	15	CASSDDRGQNTEAFF	TGTGCCAGCAGTGACGACAGGGGACAGAACACTGAAGCTTTCTTT
NA	TRBV7-2	TRBJ2-2	NA	13	CASSLQFTGELFF	TGTGCCAGCAGCTTACAGTTCACCGGGGAGCTGTTTTTT
NA	TRBV28	TRBJ1-2	TRBD1	13	CASSNRGRAGYTF	TGTGCCAGCAGTAACAGGGGACGGGCGGGCTACACCTTC
NA	TRBV11-3	TRBJ2-1	TRBD2	19	CASSLKTSGWSNSYNEQFF	TGTGCCAGCAGCTTAAAGACTAGCGGGTGGAGTAACTCCTACAATGAGCAGTTCTTC
NA	TRBV5-8	TRBJ2-5	TRBD1	16	CASSLGGQGAWETQYF	TGTGCCAGCAGCTTGGGGGGACAGGGGGCATGGGAGACCCAGTACTTC
NA	TRBV28	TRBJ2-7	TRBD2	13	CASSLVLGGSSYF	TGTGCCAGCAGTTTGGTTTTGGGAGGGAGCTCGTACTTC
once	TRBV30	TRBJ2-2	TRBD1	15	CAWSSGTANTGELFF	TGTGCCTGGAGTTCCGGGACAGCGAACACCGGGGAGCTGTTTTTT
NA	TRBV27	TRBJ2-1	NA	15	CASSRLEAPYNEQFF	TGTGCCAGCAGCAGACTGGAGGCCCCCTACAATGAGCAGTTCTTC
NA	TRBV7-2	TRBJ2-1	NA	12	CASSRSTGLQFF	TGTGCCAGCAGCCGGTCTACGGGACTCCAGTTCTTC
NA	TRBV7-2	TRBJ2-1	NA	14	CASSLDEIANEQFF	TGTGCCAGCAGCTTAGATGAGATTGCCAATGAGCAGTTCTTC
NA	TRBV15	TRBJ2-7	TRBD1	15	CATAKLGQGPYEQYF	TGTGCCACCGCCAAGTTGGGACAGGGACCCTACGAGCAGTACTTC
NA	TRBV11-3	TRBJ2-3	TRBD2	15	CASSFSSGSTDTQYF	TGTGCCAGCAGCTTTTCTAGCGGGTCCACAGATACGCAGTATTTT
NA	TRBV5-1	TRBJ2-2	TRBD1	15	CASSMGQTNTGELFF	TGCGCCAGCAGCATGGGACAGACGAACACCGGGGAGCTGTTTTTT
NA	TRBV4-2	TRBJ2-7	NA	15	CASSQVGSGVYEQYF	TGTGCCAGCAGCCAAGTAGGTTCGGGAGTGTACGAGCAGTACTTC
NA	TRBV28	TRBJ1-1	NA	15	CASSSRARGWTEAFF	TGTGCCAGCAGTTCCCGGGCCCGGGGGTGGACTGAAGCTTTCTTT
NA	TRBV7-2	TRBJ2-1	NA	14	CASSPPGGGKEQFF	TGTGCCAGCAGCCCCCCCGGAGGAGGAAAAGAGCAGTTCTTC
NA	TRBV28	TRBJ1-1	NA	13	CASRDIISNEAFF	TGTGCCAGTAGGGACATAATTTCCAATGAAGCTTTCTTT
NA	TRBV5-1	TRBJ2-2	NA	14	CASSLMRGTGELFF	TGCGCCAGCAGCTTGATGCGTGGCACCGGGGAGCTGTTTTTT
NA	TRBV5-5	TRBJ1-5	NA	17	CASSFGTLGYSNQPQHF	TGTGCCAGCAGCTTCGGGACATTGGGCTATAGCAATCAGCCCCAGCATTTT
NA	TRBV19	TRBJ1-1	NA	14	CASTPGTVNTEAFF	TGTGCCAGTACCCCTGGTACGGTGAACACTGAAGCTTTCTTT
NA	TRBV27	TRBJ2-7	TRBD1	14	CASSPGTASYEQYF	TGTGCCAGCAGTCCCGGGACAGCGTCCTACGAGCAGTACTTC
NA	TRBV27	TRBJ2-7	TRBD1	13	CASSLLGQDEQYF	TGTGCCAGCAGTTTACTCGGACAGGACGAGCAGTACTTC
NA	TRBV10-3	TRBJ1-1	TRBD1	11	CAIDRAGEAFF	TGTGCCATAGACAGGGCTGGTGAAGCTTTCTTT
NA	TRBV19	TRBJ2-1	TRBD2	17	CASSILSGSISYNEQFF	TGTGCCAGTAGTATCCTTAGCGGGAGTATCTCCTACAATGAGCAGTTCTTC
NA	TRBV28	TRBJ1-2	TRBD1	14	CASSRRSRGRGYTF	TGTGCCAGCAGCCGTAGGTCCAGGGGGCGTGGCTACACCTTC
once	TRBV28	TRBJ2-7	TRBD1	14	CASRRDRDSYEQYF	TGTGCCAGCAGACGGGACAGAGACTCCTACGAGCAGTACTTC
NA	TRBV6-1	TRBJ1-4	NA	13	CASKWGRGEKLFF	TGTGCCAGCAAGTGGGGAAGGGGTGAAAAACTGTTTTTT
NA	TRBV9	TRBJ2-1	TRBD2	17	CASSVAPGTSGSGEQFF	TGTGCCAGCAGCGTAGCTCCGGGGACTAGCGGGAGTGGTGAGCAGTTCTTC
NA	TRBV5-1	TRBJ2-2	TRBD2	16	CASSLGLAANTGELFF	TGCGCCAGCAGCTTGGGGCTAGCGGCGAACACCGGGGAGCTGTTTTTT
once	TRBV4-2	TRBJ2-1	NA	14	CASSQEETAVKQFF	TGTGCCAGCAGCCAAGAGGAGACCGCGGTCAAGCAGTTCTTC
NA	TRBV28	TRBJ1-5	TRBD1	15	CASSFGDRVNQPQHF	TGTGCCAGCAGTTTCGGGGACAGGGTCAATCAGCCCCAGCATTTT
NA	TRBV5-6	TRBJ1-2	NA	14	CASSLARTAYGYTF	TGTGCCAGCAGCTTGGCCCGGACAGCCTATGGCTACACCTTC
NA	TRBV20-1	TRBJ2-7	NA	11	CSVERTYEQYF	TGCAGTGTCGAGCGGACCTACGAGCAGTACTTC
NA	TRBV9	TRBJ2-1	NA	15	CASSVESERPNEQFF	TGTGCCAGCAGCGTAGAGTCGGAGAGGCCCAATGAGCAGTTCTTC
NA	TRBV5-1	TRBJ1-1	TRBD1	13	CASGWTGNTEAFF	TGCGCCAGCGGCTGGACAGGGAACACTGAAGCTTTCTTT
NA	TRBV28	TRBJ1-5	NA	16	CASSLVRPLGNQPQHF	TGTGCCAGCAGTTTGGTGAGGCCTTTGGGCAATCAGCCCCAGCATTTT
NA	TRBV10-3	TRBJ2-7	NA	12	CAISAGDYEQYF	TGTGCCATCAGTGCAGGGGATTACGAGCAGTACTTC
NA	TRBV30	TRBJ2-3	NA	12	CAWSVRRDTQYF	TGTGCCTGGAGTGTCCGGAGGGATACGCAGTATTTT
once	TRBV5-1	TRBJ1-4	NA	14	CASSLGGGYEKLFF	TGCGCCAGCAGCTTGGGCGGGGGCTATGAAAAACTGTTTTTT
NA	TRBV6-5	TRBJ2-1	NA	13	CASSYTTGSAQFF	TGTGCCAGCAGTTACACTACAGGGTCGGCGCAGTTCTTC
NA	TRBV28	TRBJ2-1	NA	13	CASSLAGYNEQFF	TGTGCCAGCAGTTTAGCGGGATACAATGAGCAGTTCTTC
NA	TRBV5-1	TRBJ2-7	NA	13	CASSLERSYEQYF	TGCGCCAGCAGCTTAGAGCGGAGCTACGAGCAGTACTTC